The 20 T cell receptor beta chains reported below all come from one sample, sequenced in a study of radiotherapy plus CTLA-4 blockade in lung cancer. TCRdb's copy holds only in-frame clones and misses some; the assay was immunoSEQ multiplex PCR. The profile shows some 110,000 clones, roughly 74% of them singletons. The sample here was peripheral blood, taken from a patient treated with radiotherapy plus ipilimumab. These receptors were collected from a human donor with non-small cell lung cancer who had a partial response to radiotherapy plus ipilimumab.

This sequence joins TRBV9 and TRBJ2-1; no clear D gene. This CDR3 has 15 amino acids. Trimming removed 0 bases from V and 5 bases from J, with 12 bases in between. Germline V gene lookup returns CDR1 SGDLS and CDR2 YYNGEE. The DNA of the CDR3 is TGTGCCAGCAGCGTAGCCGACTCGCCCCACAATGAGCAGTTCTTC. This translates into CASSVADSPHNEQFF.

Concerning this clone: The junction differs from germline at one of its ends, possibly a read error. This chain joins TRBV10-3 and TRBJ2-5, with 8 bases that match TRBD1. The germline gives CDR1 ENHRY, CDR2 SYGVKD. This CDR3 region has 13 residues. The CDR3 DNA sequence: TGTGCCATCAGTGGGACAGGGCAAGCGACCCAGTACTTC. Amino acids: CAISGTGQATQYF.

This clone was counted only a few times. The chain employs TRBV6-5 and TRBJ2-7; TRBD1 matches at 10 bases. The germline gives CDR1 MNHEY, CDR2 SVGAGI. V was clipped by 5 bases and J by 3 bases; unmatched bases: 4. The CDR3 is 14 residues long. CDR3 coding DNA: TGTGCCAGCAGTGAACGGACAGGGGGCTACGAGCAGTACTTC. Its protein product is CASSERTGGYEQYF.

The CDR3 nucleotides read TGTGCCAGCAGCCGGCGGGACAGGGGATCCTATGGCTACACCTTC. Translating it yields CASSRRDRGSYGYTF. The chain is built from TRBV14 and TRBJ1-2; 10 nucleotides align to TRBD1. Trimming removed 4 bases from V and 4 bases from J; junction bases left unmatched: 6. The length of the CDR3 is 15 residues. Germline CDR1 is SGHDN and CDR2 is FVKESK.

The chain carries TRBV2 and TRBJ1-1; D not certain. CDR3 length: 12 residues. The V end lost 7 bases, the J end lost 4 bases, and 10 bases lay between the germline ends. Germline V gene data show CDR1 as SNHLY and CDR2 as FYNNEI. CDR3 protein: CASKREATEAFF. CDR3 in DNA: TGTGCCAGCAAGCGGGAAGCCACTGAAGCTTTCTTT. Full variable domain (remainder filled in from reference TRBV2 and TRBJ1-1): EPEVTQTPSHQVTQMGQEVILRCVPISNHLYFYWYRQILGQKVEFLVSFYNNEISEKSEIFDDQFSVERPDGSNFTLKIRSTKLEDSAMYFCASKREATEAFFGQGTRLTVV.

This sequence joins TRBV5-4 and TRBJ2-1, with D unclear. V lost 7 bases to trimming and J lost 0 bases, with 8 bases between them. Germline V CDR1 and CDR2: SGHNT, YYREEE (reference sequence). The CDR3 has 13 residues. The CDR3 loop is CASEASSYNEQFF. In DNA form, the CDR3 reads TGTGCCAGCGAGGCCAGCTCCTACAATGAGCAGTTCTTC.

The rearrangement joins TRBV7-3 to TRBJ2-3; TRBD2 aligns across 11 bases. CDR1 is SGHTA, CDR2 FQGTGA, per germline. J was trimmed by 5 bases and V by 7 bases; bases with no gene match: 5. The length of the CDR3 is 14 residues. DNA for the CDR3: TGTGCCAGCACCCTCGGACTAGCGGGAGATACGCAGTATTTT. It translates to CASTLGLAGDTQYF.

The CDR3 DNA is TGTGCCAGCACCCTGGGGGGGTCCCGAACCTACAATGAGCAGTTCTTC. Translation: CASTLGGSRTYNEQFF. The gene calls are TRBV5-4 and TRBJ2-1, with 7 nucleotides matching TRBD2. J was trimmed by 2 bases and V by 6 bases; bases with no gene match: 11. CDR1 is SGHNT and CDR2 is YYREEE in the germline V gene (reference sequence). The CDR3 has 16 amino acids.

V gene TRBV5-1 combines with J gene TRBJ1-2; the match to TRBD1 covers 8 bases. Germline CDR1 is SGHRS and CDR2 is YFSETQ. With V trimmed by 4 bases and J by 6 bases, 8 bases remained unmatched. CDR3 size: 14 residues. The CDR3 nucleotides read TGCGCCAGCAGCGTCGGTCAGGGGGCGCATGGCTACACCTTC. Amino acid sequence: CASSVGQGAHGYTF. Full variable domain (outside the CDR3, taken from reference TRBV5-1 and TRBJ1-2): KAGVTQTPRYLIKTRGQQVTLSCSPISGHRSVSWYQQTPGQGLQFLFEYFSETQRNKGNFPGRFSGRQFSNSRSEMNVSTLELGDSALYLCASSVGQGAHGYTFGSGTRLTVV.

The chain carries TRBV10-3 and TRBJ2-3; D perhaps matches TRBD1 (6 bases). CDR3 length: 14 residues. V shed 2 bases and J shed 11 bases, with 17 bases lying between them. The germline V gene encodes CDR1 ENHRY and CDR2 SYGVKD. The CDR3: CAISERRTELLQYF. The CDR3 region has the DNA TGTGCCATCAGTGAGCGCCGGACAGAACTTCTGCAGTATTTT.

The chain joins TRBV7-9 to TRBJ1-1, with TRBD1 as a possible D gene (6 bases). Per germline, CDR1 SEHNR and CDR2 FQNEAQ (reference sequence). V lost 5 bases and J 0 bases, leaving 7 bases between the germline ends. The CDR3 loop spans 13 amino acids. CDR3 region: CASSRQVNTEAFF. The DNA of the CDR3 is TGTGCCAGCAGCCGACAGGTGAACACTGAAGCTTTCTTT.

The chain employs TRBV30 and TRBJ2-1, with 13 bases aligning to TRBD2. The CDR3 spans 15 residues. V lost 2 bases to trimming and J lost 8 bases; unmatched junction nucleotides: 6. Germline V CDR1 and CDR2: GTSNPN, SVGIG (reference sequence). In nucleotides, the CDR3 is TGTGCCTGGAGTACTGGACTAGCGGGAGAGGATGAGCAGTTCTTC. This sequence encodes CAWSTGLAGEDEQFF.

The chain links TRBV2 to TRBJ2-7; 13 bases are a match to TRBD2. J was trimmed by 7 bases and V by 5 bases; bases with no gene match: 8. Germline V gene data show CDR1 as SNHLY and CDR2 as FYNNEI. This CDR3 has 15 amino acids. The CDR3 coding sequence is TGTGCCAGCAGTTACGGACTAGCGGGAGAGGGAGAGCAGTACGTC. Translating it yields CASSYGLAGEGEQYV.

Many counts were recorded for this clone. The chain uses TRBV4-1 and TRBJ2-2; the D is unclear. Germline values: CDR1 MGHRA, CDR2 YSYEKL. This CDR3 contains 16 residues. The V gene lost 5 bases and the J gene lost 5 bases, with 18 bases spanning the gap. As DNA, the CDR3 is TGCGCCAGCAGCACCCAAGACCTAGTGTCTACCGGGGAGCTGTTTTTT. It codes for CASSTQDLVSTGELFF.

The chain carries TRBV9 and TRBJ1-2; 8 bases agree with TRBD1. Per germline, CDR1 SGDLS and CDR2 YYNGEE. J was trimmed by 1 base and V by 3 bases; bases with no gene match: 11. The CDR3 has 17 amino acids. The CDR3 DNA follows: TGTGCCAGCAGCGCCCAACGCGGGACAGGAGTTAACTATGGCTACACCTTC. Translated: CASSAQRGTGVNYGYTF.

This chain joins TRBV19 and TRBJ1-2; D may be TRBD1 (6 bases). There are 14 residues in the CDR3. Trimming removed 4 bases at V and 4 bases at J, with 13 bases between. Germline V gene data show CDR1 as LNHDA and CDR2 as SQIVND (reference sequence). This CDR3 reads CASSTGQTIYGYTF. In DNA, the CDR3 is TGTGCCAGTAGTACAGGACAGACGATCTATGGCTACACCTTC.

The genes are TRBV13 and TRBJ2-5; D remains ambiguous. The CDR3 extends over 15 amino acids. Germline loops: CDR1 PRHDT, CDR2 FYEKMQ (reference sequence). V lost 3 bases and J lost 3, with 14 bases in between. The CDR3 DNA reads TGTGCCAGCAGCTTCCATAGTAACAGTGAAGAGACCCAGTACTTC. Translated: CASSFHSNSEETQYF.

This clone was observed a single time. J is TRBJ2-5 and V is TRBV5-1; 9 nucleotides align to TRBD1. The CDR3 is made up of 14 amino acids. Germline CDR1 and CDR2: SGHRS and YFSETQ. J gave up 6 bases and V 0 bases, and 3 bases lay outside the gene matches. DNA for the CDR3: TGCGCCAGCAGCTTGGCGGACAGGGGCAAGACCCAGTACTTC. It is translated as CASSLADRGKTQYF.

This clone showed up just a few times. The chain employs TRBV19 and TRBJ2-1, with 7 bases that match TRBD1. Germline trimming cut 7 bases from V and 4 bases from J; bases unmatched to any gene: 16. CDR1 is LNHDA, CDR2 SQIVND, per germline (reference sequence). This CDR3 region has 17 residues. In DNA, the CDR3 is TGTGCCAGTAAGCCACCGGGACAGACGTTGGGATACAATGAGCAGTTCTTC. This translates into CASKPPGQTLGYNEQFF.

The table lists this clone with many counts. The J gene is TRBJ1-5, the V gene TRBV4-1, with D perhaps matching TRBD1 (5 bases). Germline CDR1 and CDR2: MGHRA and YSYEKL. Trimming took 3 bases from V and 1 from J, leaving 22 bases between them. The CDR3 extends over 19 amino acids. In DNA, the CDR3 is TGCGCCAGCAGCCATGTGATTGAGAGGGCCCGGGGGAGCAATCAGCCCCAGCATTTT. It codes for CASSHVIERARGSNQPQHF.